This T cell receptor beta chain was retrieved from a study of OX40 agonist ivuxolimab in advanced cancers. CDR1 is MNHEY, CDR2 SVGAGI, per germline. The CDR3 spans 14 residues. V lost 3 bases, J lost 3 bases, and 12 bases lay in between. Exclusion of a patient followed from autoimmune disease history or systemic immunosuppression. TCRdb's table, derived via immunoSEQ multiplex PCR, lists solely in-frame clones and lacks some. The sample has some 85,000 clones, 90% to 95% seen once; the top ten hold roughly 2.1%. Sequenced material: CD4+ or CD8+ T cells sorted from blood, taken in a trial of the OX40 agonist ivuxolimab. The chain recombines TRBV6-5 with TRBJ2-7; tentative D call: TRBD1 (6 bases). The TCR comes from an adult with an advanced solid tumor such as melanoma, head and neck, liver or kidney cancer. CDR3 in amino acids: CASSYSTQGYEQYF. The CDR3 DNA sequence: TGTGCCAGCAGTTATTCGACACAGGGCTACGAGCAGTACTTC.